This T cell receptor (beta chain) appears in the sequencing data of a study of T cell responses to AZD1222 COVID-19 vaccine. Overall study: The study pooled second doses at about 4 or about 12 weeks.

Sequencing used immunoSEQ multiplex PCR; TCRdb keeps in-frame clones, though not all of them. The profile shows around 180,000 clones, just over 90% of them singletons. About this clone: Its target is not known.

General study points: Repertoires were obtained only post-peak T cell response. Spike-specific TCR breadth and depth were elevated following two AZD1222 doses.

CDR3 length: 14 amino acids. V lost 0 bases and J 0 bases, leaving 6 bases between the germline ends. The germline V gene has CDR1 GTSNPN and CDR2 SVGIG (reference sequence). This rearrangement joins TRBV30 to TRBJ1-5; no clear D gene. The material sequenced was peripheral blood, taken on day 0 of AZD1222 vaccination. This TCR was recovered from an adult in good health. CDR3: CAWSVDISNQPQHF. The CDR3, as DNA: TGTGCCTGGAGTGTAGACATTAGCAATCAGCCCCAGCATTTT.